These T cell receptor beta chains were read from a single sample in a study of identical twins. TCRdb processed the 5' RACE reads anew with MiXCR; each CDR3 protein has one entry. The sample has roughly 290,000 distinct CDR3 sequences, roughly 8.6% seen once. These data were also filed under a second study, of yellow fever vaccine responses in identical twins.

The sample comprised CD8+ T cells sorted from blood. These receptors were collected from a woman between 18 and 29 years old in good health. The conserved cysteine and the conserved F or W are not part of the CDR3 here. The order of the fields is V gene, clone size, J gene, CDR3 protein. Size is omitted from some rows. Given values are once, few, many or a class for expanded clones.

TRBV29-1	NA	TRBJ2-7	SVGPHGTVSSYEQY
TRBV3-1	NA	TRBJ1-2	ASSHTLEYGYT
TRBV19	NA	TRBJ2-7	ASSWASSSYEQY
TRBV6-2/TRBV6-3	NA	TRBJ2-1	ASSHDSNEQF
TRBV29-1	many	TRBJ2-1	SVAGTSGTSYNEQF
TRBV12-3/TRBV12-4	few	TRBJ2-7	ASSHTLRGYEQY
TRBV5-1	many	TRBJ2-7	ASSYGTGNYEQY
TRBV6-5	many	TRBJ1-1	ASSYSRMNTEAF
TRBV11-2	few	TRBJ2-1	ASSLEWQGYSRTPRFYNEQF
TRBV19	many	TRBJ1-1	ASRGEYTEAF
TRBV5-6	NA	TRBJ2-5	ASSLGGQVTYQETQY
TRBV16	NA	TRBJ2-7	ASSQSAGTPEQY
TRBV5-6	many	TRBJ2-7	ASSWRGYEQY
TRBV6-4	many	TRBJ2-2	ASSDSGGGRGELF
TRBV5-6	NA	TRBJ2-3	ASSLVSLAVDPDTQY
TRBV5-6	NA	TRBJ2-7	ASSLVSGMSSYEQY
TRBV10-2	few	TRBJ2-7	ASSESGSFLSYEQY
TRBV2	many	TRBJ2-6	ASSEEGAGANVLT
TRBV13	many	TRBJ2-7	ASSPTGGSYEQY
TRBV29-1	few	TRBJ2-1	SVVHNEQF
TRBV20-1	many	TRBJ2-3	SARGLGQGHRTDTQY
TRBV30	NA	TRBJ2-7	AWRETGVHEQY